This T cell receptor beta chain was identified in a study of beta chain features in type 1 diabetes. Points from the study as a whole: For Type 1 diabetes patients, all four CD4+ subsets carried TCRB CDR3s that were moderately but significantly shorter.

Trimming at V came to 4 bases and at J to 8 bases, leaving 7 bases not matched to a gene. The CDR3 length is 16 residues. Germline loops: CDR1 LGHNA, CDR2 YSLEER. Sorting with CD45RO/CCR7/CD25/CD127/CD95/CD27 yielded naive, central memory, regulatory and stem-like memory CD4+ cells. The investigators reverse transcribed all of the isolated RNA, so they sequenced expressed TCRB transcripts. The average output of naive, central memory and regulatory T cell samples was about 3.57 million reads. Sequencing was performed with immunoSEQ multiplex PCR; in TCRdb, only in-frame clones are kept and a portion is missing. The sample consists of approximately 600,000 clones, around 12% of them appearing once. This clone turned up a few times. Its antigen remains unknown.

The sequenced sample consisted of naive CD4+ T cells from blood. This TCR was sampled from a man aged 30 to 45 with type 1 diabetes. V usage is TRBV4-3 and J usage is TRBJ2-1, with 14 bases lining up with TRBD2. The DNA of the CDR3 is TGCGCCAGCAGCCGCGGACTAGCGGGGGGCATCCATGAGCAGTTCTTC. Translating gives CASSRGLAGGIHEQFF.